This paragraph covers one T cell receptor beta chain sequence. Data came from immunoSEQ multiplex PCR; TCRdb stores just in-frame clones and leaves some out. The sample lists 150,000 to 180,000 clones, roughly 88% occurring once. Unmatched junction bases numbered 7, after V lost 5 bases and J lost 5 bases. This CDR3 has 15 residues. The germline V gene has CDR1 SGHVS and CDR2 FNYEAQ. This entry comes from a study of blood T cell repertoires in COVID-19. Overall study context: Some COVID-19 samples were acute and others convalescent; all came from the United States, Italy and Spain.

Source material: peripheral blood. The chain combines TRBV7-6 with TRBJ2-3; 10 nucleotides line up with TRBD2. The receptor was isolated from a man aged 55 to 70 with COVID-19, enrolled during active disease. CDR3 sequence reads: CASSQGAGGLDTQYF. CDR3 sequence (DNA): TGTGCCAGCAGCCAAGGAGCGGGAGGGTTAGATACGCAGTATTTT.